This passage covers 24 T cell receptor beta chains from one sample sequenced in a study of shared clonotypes between healthy human individuals. Libraries were prepared by immunoSEQ multiplex PCR; TCRdb keeps only in-frame clonotypes and omits some of them. The table shows around 700,000 clones, with about 91% occurring only once. Terminally differentiated effector memory CD45RA+ cells were excluded from the naive CD8 cells, which were CD45RO-negative and positively selected for CCR7. The sequenced sample consisted of naive CD8+ T cells sorted from blood. The receptors shown here come from a man aged 25 to 45 in good health.

The genes are TRBV4-1 and TRBJ1-2; D possibly corresponds to TRBD1 (5 bases). Looked up from germline, CDR1 is MGHRA and CDR2 is YSYEKL. V was clipped by 1 base and J by 3 bases, with 21 bases between them. The CDR3 has 18 amino acids. CDR3 residues: CASSQGAFPSGGDYGYTF. The CDR3 bases are TGCGCCAGCAGCCAAGGTGCTTTCCCATCGGGGGGGGACTATGGCTACACCTTC.

The rearrangement uses TRBV6-5 and TRBJ1-1; 7 nucleotides match TRBD1. V shed 7 bases, J shed 7 bases, and the junction held 6 bases outside the gene matches. Germline assignment: CDR1 MNHEY and CDR2 SVGAGI. The CDR3 has 12 amino acids. CDR3 region: CASNEQGGEAFF. The CDR3 DNA follows: TGTGCCAGCAACGAGCAGGGGGGTGAAGCTTTCTTT.

Points on this clone: A much larger clone lies a single base off, so this may be a read error. The chain is built from TRBV2 and TRBJ2-7, with D maybe TRBD1 (5 bases). CDR1 is SNHLY and CDR2 is FYNNEI in the germline V gene. Trimming cost V 1 base and J 5 bases, with 6 bases left between them. The CDR3 length is 12 residues. In nucleotides, the CDR3 is TGTGCCAGCAGTGAAGGGGGCAACGAGCAGTACTTC. It yields the protein CASSEGGNEQYF. The entire variable domain, with the rest obtained from reference TRBV2 and TRBJ2-7, is as follows: EPEVTQTPSHQVTQMGQEVILRCVPISNHLYFYWYRQILGQKVEFLVSFYNNEISEKSEIFDDQFSVERPDGSNFTLKIRSTKLEDSAMYFCASSEGGNEQYFGPGTRLTVT.

The chain uses TRBV9 and TRBJ2-1; TRBD1 or TRBD2 may be the D gene (5 bases each). From germline, CDR1 is SGDLS and CDR2 YYNGEE. This CDR3 comprises 18 residues. V lost 1 base and J 6 bases, leaving 23 bases between the germline ends. CDR3 region: CASSVSLAEGELRNEQFF. The DNA for the CDR3 is TGTGCCAGCAGCGTAAGCCTAGCCGAAGGGGAATTGCGCAATGAGCAGTTCTTC.

This chain joins TRBV28 and TRBJ2-1, with D perhaps being TRBD1 or TRBD2 (5 bases each). There are 11 residues in the CDR3. V lost 3 bases and J 10 bases, leaving 7 bases between the germline ends. The V gene's germline CDR1 is MDHEN and CDR2 SYDVKM. This CDR3 is CASSFGTEQFF. CDR3 nucleotide sequence: TGTGCCAGCAGTTTCGGGACGGAGCAGTTCTTC.

V is TRBV2 and J is TRBJ1-3, with a tentative D call TRBD1 (6 bases). The V and J ends lost 5 bases and 2 bases respectively, with 13 bases between them. This CDR3 is 15 amino acids long. Germline V gene sequence: CDR1 SNHLY, CDR2 FYNNEI. The DNA of the CDR3 is TGTGCCAGCAGTTCCCGACAGGCTCCTGGAAACACCATATATTTT. Its protein product is CASSSRQAPGNTIYF.

The chain is built from TRBV13 and TRBJ2-7, with no clear D. Trimming stripped 3 bases from V and 2 bases from J, with 8 bases between. The CDR3 is 13 residues long. Germline-derived CDR1 and CDR2 are PRHDT and FYEKMQ (reference sequence). CDR3 sequence (DNA): TGTGCCAGCAGCTTGGGCAGGACCTACGAGCAGTACTTC. Encoded protein: CASSLGRTYEQYF.

V usage is TRBV4-1 and J usage is TRBJ2-7; 7 nucleotides agree with TRBD2. The length of the CDR3 is 15 residues. V shed 5 bases and J 3 bases; nucleotides not matched to a gene: 10. Germline V CDR1 and CDR2: MGHRA, YSYEKL. The CDR3 coding sequence is TGCGCCAGCAGCTTTCGGACTAGAGACAACTACGAGCAGTACTTC. This codes for CASSFRTRDNYEQYF.

The chain uses TRBV7-9 and TRBJ2-1, with D possibly TRBD2 on 6 matching bases. Germline V gene lookup returns CDR1 SEHNR and CDR2 FQNEAQ (reference sequence). The CDR3 is made up of 14 amino acids. The V end was cut by 2 bases, the J end by 5 bases, with 10 bases between. The CDR3 region has the DNA TGTGCCAGCAGCTTACGCGGGAAGGACAATGAGCAGTTCTTC. Translated, it gives CASSLRGKDNEQFF.

The chain recombines TRBV9 with TRBJ2-5; 7 positions agree with TRBD2. CDR3 size: 17 residues. CDR1 is SGDLS, CDR2 YYNGEE, per germline. Losses at the gene ends were 3 bases for V and 5 bases for J; bases not matched to a gene: 16. The CDR3 loop is CASSGARYAGAGETQYF. The DNA of the CDR3 is TGTGCCAGCAGCGGGGCTAGATATGCGGGAGCTGGGGAGACCCAGTACTTC.

The rearrangement uses TRBV6-4 and TRBJ2-2; 11 nucleotides match TRBD2. Germline lookup yields CDR1 MRHNA and CDR2 SNTAGT. The trim removed 3 bases at V and 10 bases at J, leaving 1 base unmatched. The CDR3 covers 13 residues. Here the CDR3 reads CASSELAGEELFF. The CDR3 DNA follows: TGTGCCAGCAGTGAACTAGCGGGAGAGGAGCTGTTTTTT.

The gene calls are TRBV4-3 and TRBJ2-7; D assignment may be TRBD1 or TRBD2 (5 bases each). CDR3 size: 15 residues. V lost 0 bases and J 5 bases, leaving 14 bases between the germline ends. In germline, CDR1 is LGHNA, CDR2 YSLEER. The CDR3 region is CASSQERGVGDEQYF. The CDR3 DNA reads as TGCGCCAGCAGCCAAGAAAGAGGGGTAGGGGACGAGCAGTACTTC.

This rearrangement joins TRBV9 to TRBJ2-1; TRBD1 matches at 8 bases. This CDR3 has 17 residues. Trimming took 4 bases from V and 2 from J; bases not matched to a gene: 11. Germline V lookup: CDR1 SGDLS, CDR2 YYNGEE. The CDR3 DNA reads as TGTGCCAGCAGCCCTAGTAAGACAGGGGAAGCCTACAATGAGCAGTTCTTC. Residues: CASSPSKTGEAYNEQFF.

This chain connects TRBV7-6 to TRBJ2-2; D gene ambiguous. V shed 2 bases and J shed 0 bases, with 7 bases lying between them. The CDR3 spans 15 residues. The germline CDR1 and CDR2 sequences are SGHVS and FNYEAQ. DNA for the CDR3: TGTGCCAGCAGCTTAAGAAGTCCGAACACCGGGGAGCTGTTTTTT. This gives the protein CASSLRSPNTGELFF.

V is TRBV7-6 and J is TRBJ2-7; no definite D call. This CDR3 comprises 13 residues. Trimming took off 5 bases at V and 7 bases at J, with 15 bases between the two ends. Germline CDR1 SGHVS, CDR2 FNYEAQ. This CDR3 is CASSPGESGEQYF. The CDR3 DNA reads TGTGCCAGCAGCCCAGGTGAATCGGGTGAGCAGTACTTC.

V usage is TRBV11-1 and J usage is TRBJ2-2; possibly TRBD1 for D (7 bases). Germline V gives CDR1 SGHAT, CDR2 FQDESV (reference sequence). The CDR3 contains 17 residues. Trimming stripped 3 bases from V and 7 bases from J, with 21 bases between. CDR3 sequence: CASSLFEGTARDGELFF. Written as DNA, the CDR3 is TGTGCCAGCAGCTTGTTTGAGGGGACAGCGCGGGACGGGGAGCTGTTTTTT.

This sequence joins TRBV11-2 and TRBJ2-7; no clear D. The CDR3 extends over 13 amino acids. Per the germline V gene, CDR1 is SGHAT and CDR2 is FQNNGV. Deletions cut 4 bases from V and 4 bases from J, with 11 bases between. The CDR3 reads CASSSGRSYEQYF. The CDR3, as DNA: TGTGCCAGCAGCTCCGGACGGTCTTACGAGCAGTACTTC. The variable domain in full, with the rest retrieved from reference TRBV11-2 and TRBJ2-7, is EAGVAQSPRYKIIEKRQSVAFWCNPISGHATLYWYQQILGQGPKLLIQFQNNGVVDDSQLPKDRFSAERLKGVDSTLKIQPAKLEDSAVYLCASSSGRSYEQYFGPGTRLTVT.

This clone occurred a few times. The V call is TRBV28, the J call TRBJ1-2, with unresolved D. CDR1 is MDHEN, CDR2 SYDVKM, per germline. This CDR3 region has 16 residues. Deletions cut 5 bases from V and 5 bases from J, with 21 bases between. CDR3 protein: CASSLRARLESYGYTF. CDR3 nucleotide sequence: TGTGCCAGCAGTCTCCGGGCCCGCTTGGAGAGTTATGGCTACACCTTC.

This chain uses TRBV4-1 with TRBJ1-4; unclear D gene. Trimming left V 1 base short and J 8 bases short, with 17 bases between. The germline gives CDR1 MGHRA, CDR2 YSYEKL. The CDR3 length is 16 residues. DNA of the CDR3: TGCGCCAGCAGCCAAGTTCAAGGGTATAAGAGCGAAAAACTGTTTTTT. Its protein product is CASSQVQGYKSEKLFF.

DNA for the CDR3: TGTGCCATCAGTGTACTAGCGGGATCCATATCCTACGAGCAGTACTTC. The encoded protein is CAISVLAGSISYEQYF. This sequence joins TRBV10-3 and TRBJ2-7; TRBD2 matches at 10 bases. Trimming removed 4 bases from V and 1 base from J; junction bases left unmatched: 7. The CDR3 is 16 residues long. Germline CDR1 is ENHRY and CDR2 is SYGVKD.

This clone was counted between two and nine times. V is TRBV7-9 and J is TRBJ1-5, with a possible D match to TRBD1 (5 bases). The CDR3 is made up of 12 amino acids. CDR1 is SEHNR, CDR2 FQNEAQ, per germline (reference sequence). Trimming removed 5 bases at V and 5 bases at J, with 7 bases between. Here the CDR3 reads CASSQGDQPQHF. DNA of the CDR3: TGTGCCAGCAGCCAAGGGGATCAGCCCCAGCATTTT.

This sequence joins TRBV7-2 and TRBJ1-2; 10 bases are a match to TRBD1. V gave up 5 bases and J gave up 7 bases; unmatched junction bases: 4. CDR3 size: 13 residues. CDR1 SGHTA and CDR2 FQGNSA come from the germline V gene. CDR3: CASSGTGVGGYTF. The CDR3 coding sequence is TGTGCCAGCAGCGGGACAGGGGTAGGTGGCTACACCTTC. The full variable domain, with the rest looked up from reference TRBV7-2 and TRBJ1-2, is GAGVSQSPSNKVTEKGKDVELRCDPISGHTALYWYRQSLGQGLEFLIYFQGNSAPDKSGLPSDRFSAERTGGSVSTLTIQRTQQEDSAVYLCASSGTGVGGYTFGSGTRLTVV.

This chain connects TRBV27 to TRBJ2-7; no definite D call. The CDR3 consists of 15 residues. The V end lost 2 bases, the J end lost 3 bases, and 14 bases lay between the germline ends. Looked up from germline, CDR1 is MNHEY and CDR2 is SMNVEV (reference sequence). The CDR3, as DNA: TGTGCCAGCAGTTTAGCCAGCCCTCACAACTACGAGCAGTACTTC. It encodes CASSLASPHNYEQYF.

The rearrangement joins TRBV18 to TRBJ1-2; 8 bases are shared with TRBD1. With V trimmed by 3 bases and J by 4 bases, 7 bases remained unmatched. CDR1 and CDR2 (germline): KGHSH, LQKENI. The CDR3 consists of 15 residues. The CDR3 is CASSPGTGLSYGYTF. Here the CDR3 DNA reads TGTGCCAGCTCACCCGGGACAGGACTCAGCTATGGCTACACCTTC.